These 14 T cell receptor beta chains originate from one sample sequenced in a study of cytomegalovirus exposure and HLA in healthy donors. The PCR was carried out with 60 Vbeta primers and 13 Jbeta primers. Generated by immunoSEQ multiplex PCR, the TCRdb table keeps only in-frame clones and is missing some. The sample holds roughly 250,000 clones, about four fifths seen once. The sequenced sample consisted of PBMCs. Source of these receptors: a girl aged 2 to 9 in good health and CMV-seronegative.

The chain has TRBV21-1 and TRBJ2-1; the table's TRBD2 call for D was not verified on the DNA. TRBV21-1 is a known pseudogene. The CDR3 length is 14 residues. The CDR3 coding sequence is TGTGCCAGCAGCAAAAGGCTAGCGGGGAAGGAGCAGTTCTTC. Translating gives CASSKRLAGKEQFF.

J is TRBJ1-3 and V is TRBV11-2; D gene uncertain. Looked up from germline, CDR1 is SGHAT and CDR2 is FQNNGV. V gave up 3 bases and J gave up 4 bases, with 4 bases separating them. The CDR3 consists of 12 residues. CDR3 sequence: CASSFGGNTIYF. CDR3 nucleotide sequence: TGTGCCAGCAGCTTTGGCGGAAACACCATATATTTT.

V gene TRBV5-1 combines with J gene TRBJ2-5; D gene uncertain. V gave up 1 base and J gave up 2 bases, with 6 bases separating them. This CDR3 has 13 amino acids. CDR1 and CDR2 from the germline V gene are SGHRS and YFSETQ. The CDR3 region has the DNA TGCGCCAGCAGCTTGTCCGGGCAAGAGACCCAGTACTTC. As protein: CASSLSGQETQYF.

V is TRBV5-8 and J is TRBJ1-2; D is undetermined. V gave up 1 base and J gave up 0 bases, with 10 bases separating them. The CDR3 totals 15 residues. Germline CDR1 SGHTS, CDR2 YDEGEE. The chain's CDR3 is CASSLTGRSNYGYTF. The CDR3 DNA sequence: TGTGCCAGCAGCTTGACGGGTCGTTCTAACTATGGCTACACCTTC.

The chain joins TRBV5-1 to TRBJ2-5, with 12 bases that match TRBD2. Unmatched junction bases numbered 6, after V lost 1 base and J lost 5 bases. CDR3 length: 16 residues. The germline V gene has CDR1 SGHRS and CDR2 YFSETQ. CDR3 amino acids: CASSLIPTSGSETQYF. CDR3 sequence (DNA): TGCGCCAGCAGCTTGATCCCGACTAGCGGGAGCGAGACCCAGTACTTC.

This clone has just a few counts. The chain couples TRBV7-6 to TRBJ1-3; D not certain. The germline V gene has CDR1 SGHVS and CDR2 FNYEAQ. This CDR3 spans 13 amino acids. V lost 2 bases and J lost 2, with 4 bases in between. The CDR3 loop is CASSLLAGNTIYF. DNA for the CDR3: TGTGCCAGCAGCTTACTAGCTGGAAACACCATATATTTT.

This clone was observed a few times. The chain combines TRBV9 with TRBJ2-3; TRBD1 matches at 11 bases. The length of the CDR3 is 18 residues. Germline V lookup: CDR1 SGDLS, CDR2 YYNGEE. The V segment lost 3 bases and the J segment 6 bases; nucleotides outside the gene matches: 15. CDR3 in amino acids: CASSAPLQGQGARDTQYF. The CDR3 DNA reads TGTGCCAGCAGCGCCCCACTTCAAGGACAGGGGGCTAGGGATACGCAGTATTTT.

The chain employs TRBV7-3 and TRBJ2-2, with 10 bases lining up with TRBD1. Germline values: CDR1 SGHTA, CDR2 FQGTGA. This CDR3 spans 18 amino acids. V shed 0 bases and J 1 base; nucleotides not matched to a gene: 5. The CDR3 protein is CASSLTRDRGLNTGELFF. The DNA for the CDR3 is TGTGCCAGCAGCTTAACCCGGGACAGGGGATTGAACACCGGGGAGCTGTTTTTT.

The gene calls are TRBV15 and TRBJ2-7; TRBD2 aligns across 8 bases. There are 14 residues in the CDR3. The germline V gene encodes CDR1 LNHNV and CDR2 YYDKDF (reference sequence). V gave up 5 bases and J gave up 3 bases; unmatched junction bases: 6. The CDR3 here is CATSPVRGVYEQYF. The CDR3 nucleotides are TGTGCCACCAGCCCGGTGCGGGGGGTCTACGAGCAGTACTTC.

This clone has only one observation. The chain is built from TRBV2 and TRBJ1-2; D remains ambiguous. Trimming cost V 6 bases and J 7 bases, with 15 bases left between them. Germline CDR1 SNHLY, CDR2 FYNNEI. The CDR3 runs to 13 residues. CDR3 protein: CASSQISGRGYTF. CDR3 coding DNA: TGTGCCAGCAGCCAAATCTCGGGTCGTGGCTACACCTTC. Combining the CDR3 with reference TRBV2 and TRBJ1-2 gives the whole variable domain EPEVTQTPSHQVTQMGQEVILRCVPISNHLYFYWYRQILGQKVEFLVSFYNNEISEKSEIFDDQFSVERPDGSNFTLKIRSTKLEDSAMYFCASSQISGRGYTFGSGTRLTVV.

The V and J genes are TRBV28 and TRBJ1-1, with D uncertain. V gave up 1 base and J gave up 3 bases, with 9 bases separating them. This CDR3 region has 14 residues. In germline, CDR1 is MDHEN, CDR2 SYDVKM. The CDR3 loop is CASSLLDTDTEAFF. CDR3 sequence (DNA): TGTGCCAGCAGTTTATTAGACACCGACACTGAAGCTTTCTTT.

This clone was found once. This chain connects TRBV19 to TRBJ2-6; D is ambiguous. CDR1 is LNHDA, CDR2 SQIVND, per germline (reference sequence). This CDR3 contains 17 residues. Deletions cut 3 bases from V and 0 bases from J, with 12 bases between. Here the CDR3 reads CASSMLGYLSGANVLTF. CDR3 nucleotides: TGTGCCAGTAGTATGCTGGGCTATCTCTCTGGGGCCAACGTCCTGACTTTC.

The chain couples TRBV9 to TRBJ2-3; D might be TRBD2 (5 bases). This CDR3 comprises 16 residues. The V end was cut by 0 bases, the J end by 4 bases, with 15 bases between. CDR1 and CDR2 from the germline V gene are SGDLS and YYNGEE. This CDR3 is CASSVDGPEGSDTQYF. DNA for the CDR3: TGTGCCAGCAGCGTAGACGGGCCTGAGGGTTCAGATACGCAGTATTTT.

The chain uses TRBV28 and TRBJ2-3; D perhaps matches TRBD2 (6 bases). The germline CDR1 and CDR2 sequences are MDHEN and SYDVKM. The CDR3 runs 14 residues. The ends were cut back, 5 bases at V and 3 bases at J, with 12 bases in the middle. CDR3 region: CASSPLANTDTQYF. CDR3 nucleotide sequence: TGTGCCAGCAGTCCCCTAGCGAATACAGATACGCAGTATTTT.